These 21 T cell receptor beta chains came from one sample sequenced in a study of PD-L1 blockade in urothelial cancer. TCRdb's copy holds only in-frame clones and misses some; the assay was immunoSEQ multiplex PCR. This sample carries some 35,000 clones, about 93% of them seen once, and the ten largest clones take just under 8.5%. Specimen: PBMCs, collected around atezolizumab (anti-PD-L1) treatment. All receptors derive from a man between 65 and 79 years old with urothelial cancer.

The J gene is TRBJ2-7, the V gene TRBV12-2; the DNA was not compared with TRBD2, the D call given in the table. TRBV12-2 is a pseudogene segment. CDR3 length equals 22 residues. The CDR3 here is CASRLIQGGSAGGPGNHYEQYF. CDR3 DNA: TGTGCAAGTCGCTTAATCCAAGGGGGCTCAGCGGGAGGGCCAGGAAATCACTACGAGCAGTACTTC.

CDR3 amino acids: CASSLAGAGGWGGELFF. As DNA, the CDR3 is TGTGCCAGCAGCTTGGCCGGGGCAGGGGGCTGGGGCGGGGAGCTGTTTTTT. The chain joins TRBV5-4 to TRBJ2-2, with TRBD1 identical over 8 bases. Trimming cost V 0 bases and J 7 bases; bases outside gene matches: 11. The CDR3 is 17 residues long. Germline V gene lookup returns CDR1 SGHNT and CDR2 YYREEE (reference sequence).

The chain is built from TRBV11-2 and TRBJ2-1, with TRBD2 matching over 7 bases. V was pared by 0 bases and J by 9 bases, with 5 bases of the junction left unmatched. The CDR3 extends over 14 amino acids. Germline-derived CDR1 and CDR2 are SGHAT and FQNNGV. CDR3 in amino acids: CASSLDRGGSEQFF. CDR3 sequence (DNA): TGTGCCAGCAGCTTAGATCGGGGAGGGAGTGAGCAGTTCTTC.

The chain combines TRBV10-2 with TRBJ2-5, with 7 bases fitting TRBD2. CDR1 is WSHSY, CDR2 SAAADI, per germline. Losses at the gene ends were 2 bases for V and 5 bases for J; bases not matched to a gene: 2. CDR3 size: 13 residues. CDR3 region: CASSETGGETQYF. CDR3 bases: TGCGCCAGCAGTGAGACCGGGGGGGAGACCCAGTACTTC.

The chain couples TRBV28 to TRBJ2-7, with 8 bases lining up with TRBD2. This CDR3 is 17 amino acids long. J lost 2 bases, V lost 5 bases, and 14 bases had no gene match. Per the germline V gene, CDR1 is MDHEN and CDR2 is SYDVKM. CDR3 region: CASSLSSSGTRPYEQYF. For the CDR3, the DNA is TGTGCCAGCAGTCTCTCGAGTAGCGGGACCCGCCCCTACGAGCAGTACTTC. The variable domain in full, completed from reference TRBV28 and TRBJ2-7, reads DVKVTQSSRYLVKRTGEKVFLECVQDMDHENMFWYRQDPGLGLRLIYFSYDVKMKEKGDIPEGYSVSREKKERFSLILESASTNQTSMYLCASSLSSSGTRPYEQYFGPGTRLTVT.

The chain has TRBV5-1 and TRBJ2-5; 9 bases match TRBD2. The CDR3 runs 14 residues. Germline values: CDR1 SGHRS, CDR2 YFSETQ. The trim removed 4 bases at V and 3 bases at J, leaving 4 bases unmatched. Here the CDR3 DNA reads TGCGCCAGCAGCCCAATAGCGGGAGAAGAGACCCAGTACTTC. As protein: CASSPIAGEETQYF.

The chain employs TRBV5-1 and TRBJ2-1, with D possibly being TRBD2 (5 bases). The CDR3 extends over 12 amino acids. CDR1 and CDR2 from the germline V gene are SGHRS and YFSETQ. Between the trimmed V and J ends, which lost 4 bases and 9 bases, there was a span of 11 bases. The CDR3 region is CASSGEGGEQFF. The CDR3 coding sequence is TGCGCCAGCAGCGGGGAAGGAGGTGAGCAGTTCTTC.

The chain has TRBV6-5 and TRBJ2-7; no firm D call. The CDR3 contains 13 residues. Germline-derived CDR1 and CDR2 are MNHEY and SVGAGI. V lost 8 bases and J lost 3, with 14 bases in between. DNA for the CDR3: TGTGCCAGCGGTCAGACTGCCAACTACGAGCAGTACTTC. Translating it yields CASGQTANYEQYF.

The DNA of the CDR3 is TGTGCCAGCAGCTTAGTAGTGGCTAGCGGGAGTCTGAACGAGCAGTACTTC. It encodes CASSLVVASGSLNEQYF. The chain carries TRBV7-1 and TRBJ2-7, with TRBD2 matching over 10 bases. TRBV7-1 is known as an ORF, though its function is uncertain. The V segment lost 4 bases and the J segment 5 bases; nucleotides outside the gene matches: 14. The CDR3 totals 17 residues.

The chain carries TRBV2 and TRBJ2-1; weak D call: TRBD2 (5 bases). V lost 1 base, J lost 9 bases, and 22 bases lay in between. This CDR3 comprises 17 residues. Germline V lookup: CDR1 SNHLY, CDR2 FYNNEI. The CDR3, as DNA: TGTGCCAGCAGTGAAGATCGGTGGGTGATGGGAGATGGTGAGCAGTTCTTC. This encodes CASSEDRWVMGDGEQFF. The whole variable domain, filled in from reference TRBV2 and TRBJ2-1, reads EPEVTQTPSHQVTQMGQEVILRCVPISNHLYFYWYRQILGQKVEFLVSFYNNEISEKSEIFDDQFSVERPDGSNFTLKIRSTKLEDSAMYFCASSEDRWVMGDGEQFFGPGTRLTVL.

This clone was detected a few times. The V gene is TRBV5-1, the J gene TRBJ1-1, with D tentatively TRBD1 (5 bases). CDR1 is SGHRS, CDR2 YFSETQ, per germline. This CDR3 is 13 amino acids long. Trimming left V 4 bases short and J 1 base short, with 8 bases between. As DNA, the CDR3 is TGCGCCAGCAGCCCCGGACAGAACACTGAAGCTTTCTTT. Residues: CASSPGQNTEAFF.

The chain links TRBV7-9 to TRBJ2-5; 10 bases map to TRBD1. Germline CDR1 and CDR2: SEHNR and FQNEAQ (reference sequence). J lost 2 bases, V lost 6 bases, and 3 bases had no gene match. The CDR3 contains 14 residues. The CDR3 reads CASRRDRGQETQYF. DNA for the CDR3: TGTGCCAGCAGACGGGACAGGGGTCAAGAGACCCAGTACTTC.

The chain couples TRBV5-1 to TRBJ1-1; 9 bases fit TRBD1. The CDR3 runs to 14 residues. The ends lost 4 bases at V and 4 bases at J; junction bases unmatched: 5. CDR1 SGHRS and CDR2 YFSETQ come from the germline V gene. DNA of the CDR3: TGCGCCAGCAGCCAACCGACAGGGGGCACTGAAGCTTTCTTT. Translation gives CASSQPTGGTEAFF.

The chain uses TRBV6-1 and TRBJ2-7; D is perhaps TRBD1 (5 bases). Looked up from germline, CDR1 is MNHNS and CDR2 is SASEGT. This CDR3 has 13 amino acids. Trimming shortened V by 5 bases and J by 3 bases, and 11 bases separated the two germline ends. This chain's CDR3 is CASSSTGFYEQYF. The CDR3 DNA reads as TGTGCCAGCAGTTCCACAGGATTCTACGAGCAGTACTTC.

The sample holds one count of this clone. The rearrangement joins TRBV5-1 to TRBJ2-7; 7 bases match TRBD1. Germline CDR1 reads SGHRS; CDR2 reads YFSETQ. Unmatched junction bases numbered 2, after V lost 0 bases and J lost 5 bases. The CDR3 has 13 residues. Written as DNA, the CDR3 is TGCGCCAGCAGCTTGGGGCAGGGGGACGAGCAGTACTTC. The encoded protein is CASSLGQGDEQYF.

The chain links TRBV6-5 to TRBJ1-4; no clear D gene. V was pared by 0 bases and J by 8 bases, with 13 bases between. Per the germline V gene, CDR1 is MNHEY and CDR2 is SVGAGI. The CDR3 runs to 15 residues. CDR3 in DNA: TGTGCCAGCAGTTACTCGTCCGGGGTGGGAGAAAAACTGTTTTTT. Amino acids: CASSYSSGVGEKLFF.

The CDR3 DNA reads TGTGCCACCAGCAAAAGGGCAGGGGGTCGGACGGATACGCAGTATTTT. It yields the protein CATSKRAGGRTDTQYF. The V call is TRBV15, the J call TRBJ2-3, with 7 bases aligning to TRBD1. The germline V gene has CDR1 LNHNV and CDR2 YYDKDF (reference sequence). After removal of 4 bases from V and 6 bases from J, the junction contained 13 bases not matched to a gene. This CDR3 region has 16 residues.

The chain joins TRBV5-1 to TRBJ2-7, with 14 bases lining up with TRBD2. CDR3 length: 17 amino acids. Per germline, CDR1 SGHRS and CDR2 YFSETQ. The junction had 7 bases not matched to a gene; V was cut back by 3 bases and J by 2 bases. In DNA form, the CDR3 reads TGCGCCAGCAGCTCGGGACTAGCGGGAGCCTGGACCTACGAGCAGTACTTC. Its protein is CASSSGLAGAWTYEQYF. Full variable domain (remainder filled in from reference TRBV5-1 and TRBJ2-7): KAGVTQTPRYLIKTRGQQVTLSCSPISGHRSVSWYQQTPGQGLQFLFEYFSETQRNKGNFPGRFSGRQFSNSRSEMNVSTLELGDSALYLCASSSGLAGAWTYEQYFGPGTRLTVT.

The CDR3 region is CASSSTLREQYF. The CDR3 coding sequence is TGTGCCAGCAGCTCTACCCTCCGGGAGCAGTACTTC. This chain uses TRBV11-2 with TRBJ2-7; no firm D call. The V gene's germline CDR1 is SGHAT and CDR2 FQNNGV. The CDR3 runs to 12 residues. V was cut by 4 bases and J by 7 bases, with 11 bases left in between.

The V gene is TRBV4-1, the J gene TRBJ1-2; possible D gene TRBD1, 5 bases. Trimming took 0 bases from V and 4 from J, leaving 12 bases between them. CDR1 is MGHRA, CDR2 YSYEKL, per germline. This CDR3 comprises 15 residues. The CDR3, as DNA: TGCGCCAGCAGCCAAGATCACGCAGGGCTCTATGGCTACACCTTC. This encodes CASSQDHAGLYGYTF.

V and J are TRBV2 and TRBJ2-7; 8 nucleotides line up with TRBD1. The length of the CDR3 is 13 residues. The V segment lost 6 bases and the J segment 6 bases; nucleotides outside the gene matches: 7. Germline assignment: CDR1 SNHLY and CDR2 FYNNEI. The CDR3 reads CASSWTGSGEQYF. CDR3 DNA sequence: TGTGCCAGCAGCTGGACAGGGTCAGGCGAGCAGTACTTC.